This TCR beta chain appears in the sequencing data of a study of B cell selection in AIRE deficiency. Study-wide results and caveats: Shorter CDR3s marked shared Treg sequences, biased toward few non-templated insertions. Of a few thousand shared Treg TCRbeta sequences, about 32% were healthy-only, 7.5% to 9.5% patient-only.

As regards this clone: Antigen unknown.

Per the germline V gene, CDR1 is SGHTS and CDR2 is YDEGEE. The CDR3 sequence is 12 residues long. Trimming shortened V by 4 bases and J by 3 bases, and 8 bases separated the two germline ends. CD4+CD127+ cells were sorted as the conventional CD4 T cells. Per the study methods: Pooled conventional T cells gave 95,000 to 120,000 patient and 13.4x10^4 donor TCRbeta sequences. Method: immunoSEQ multiplex PCR; TCRdb's copy keeps in-frame clones and lacks some. The DNA gave D and trimming, while V, J and clone size come from that table. Of some 25,000 clones listed, less than 97% are singletons. Sequenced: CD4+CD127+ conventional T cells sorted from PBMCs. The chain links TRBV5-8 to TRBJ2-7; D is ambiguous. The TCR comes from a human donor in good health. The CDR3 loop is CASSILYYEQYF. As DNA, the CDR3 is TGTGCCAGCAGCATCCTCTACTACGAGCAGTACTTC.